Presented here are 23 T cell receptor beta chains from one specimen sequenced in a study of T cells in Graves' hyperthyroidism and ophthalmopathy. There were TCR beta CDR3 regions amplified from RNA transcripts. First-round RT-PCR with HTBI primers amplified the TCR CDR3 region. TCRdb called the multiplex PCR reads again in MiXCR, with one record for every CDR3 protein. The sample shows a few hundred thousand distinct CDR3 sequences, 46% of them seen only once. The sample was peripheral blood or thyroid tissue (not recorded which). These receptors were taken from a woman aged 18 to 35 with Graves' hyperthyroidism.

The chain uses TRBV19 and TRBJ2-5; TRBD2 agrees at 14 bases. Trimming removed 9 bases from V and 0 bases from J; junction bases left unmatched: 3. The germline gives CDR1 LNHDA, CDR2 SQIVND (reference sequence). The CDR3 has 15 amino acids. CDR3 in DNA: TGTGCCAGCGGGACTAGCGGGAGTTACCAAGAGACCCAGTACTTC. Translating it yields CASGTSGSYQETQYF.

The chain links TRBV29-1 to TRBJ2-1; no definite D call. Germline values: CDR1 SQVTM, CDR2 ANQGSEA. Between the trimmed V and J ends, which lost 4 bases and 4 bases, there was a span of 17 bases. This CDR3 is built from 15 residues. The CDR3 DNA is TGCAGCGTTGGGGCTTCCGGCGAGCAGTACAATGAGCAGTTCTTC. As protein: CSVGASGEQYNEQFF.

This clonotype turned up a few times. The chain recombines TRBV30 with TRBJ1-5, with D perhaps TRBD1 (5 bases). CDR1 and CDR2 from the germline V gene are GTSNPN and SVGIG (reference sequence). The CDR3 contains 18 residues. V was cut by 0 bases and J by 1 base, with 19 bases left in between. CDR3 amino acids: CAWSVQDGRPGSNQPQHF. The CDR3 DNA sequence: TGTGCCTGGAGTGTACAGGACGGACGCCCCGGGAGCAATCAGCCCCAGCATTTT. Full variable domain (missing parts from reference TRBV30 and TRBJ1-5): SQTIHQWPATLVQPVGSPLSLECTVEGTSNPNLYWYRQAAGRGLQLLFYSVGIGQISSEVPQNLSASRPQDRQFILSSKKLLLSDSGFYLCAWSVQDGRPGSNQPQHFGDGTRLSIL.

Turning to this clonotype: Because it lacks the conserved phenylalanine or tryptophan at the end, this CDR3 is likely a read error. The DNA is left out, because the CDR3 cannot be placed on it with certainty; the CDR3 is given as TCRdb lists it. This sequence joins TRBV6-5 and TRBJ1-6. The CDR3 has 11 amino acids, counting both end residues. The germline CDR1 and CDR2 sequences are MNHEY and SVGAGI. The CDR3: CASRLQGLHNY.

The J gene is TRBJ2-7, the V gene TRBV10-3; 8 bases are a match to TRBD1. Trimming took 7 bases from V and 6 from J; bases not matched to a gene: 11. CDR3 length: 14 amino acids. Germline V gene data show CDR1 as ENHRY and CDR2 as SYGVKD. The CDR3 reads CAIMDRALIGEQYF. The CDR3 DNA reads TGTGCCATCATGGACAGGGCCCTGATCGGCGAGCAGTACTTC.

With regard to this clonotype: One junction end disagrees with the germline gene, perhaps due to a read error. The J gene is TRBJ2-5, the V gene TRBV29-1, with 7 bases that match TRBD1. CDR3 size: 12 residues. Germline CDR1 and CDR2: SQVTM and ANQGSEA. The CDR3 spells CSVVPQGETQHF. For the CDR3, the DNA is TGCAGCGTTGTTCCGCAGGGGGAGACCCAGCACTTC.

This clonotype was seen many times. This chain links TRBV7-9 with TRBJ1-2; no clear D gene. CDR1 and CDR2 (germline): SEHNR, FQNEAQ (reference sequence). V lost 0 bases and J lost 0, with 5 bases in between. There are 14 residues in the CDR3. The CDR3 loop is CASSLASSNYGYTF. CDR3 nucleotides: TGTGCCAGCAGCTTAGCGTCCTCTAACTATGGCTACACCTTC.

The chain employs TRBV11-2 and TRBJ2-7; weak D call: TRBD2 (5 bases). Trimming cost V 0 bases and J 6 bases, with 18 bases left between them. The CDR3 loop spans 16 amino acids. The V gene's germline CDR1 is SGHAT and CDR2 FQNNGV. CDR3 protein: CASSLEEAPAACEQYF. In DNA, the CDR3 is TGTGCCAGCAGCTTAGAGGAGGCCCCGGCGGCCTGCGAGCAGTACTTC.

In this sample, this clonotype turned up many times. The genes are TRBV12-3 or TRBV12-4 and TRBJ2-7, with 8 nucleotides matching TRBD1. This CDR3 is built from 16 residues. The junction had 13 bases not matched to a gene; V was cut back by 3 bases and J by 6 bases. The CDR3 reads CASSLKGNRGVLEQYF. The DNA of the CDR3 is TGTGCCAGCAGTTTGAAGGGGAACAGGGGGGTCCTCGAGCAGTACTTC.

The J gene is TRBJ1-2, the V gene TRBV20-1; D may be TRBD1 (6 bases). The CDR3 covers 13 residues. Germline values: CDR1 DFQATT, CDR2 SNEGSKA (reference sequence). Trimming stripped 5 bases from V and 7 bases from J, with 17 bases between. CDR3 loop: CSARGGGVAGYTF. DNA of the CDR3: TGCAGTGCTCGAGGGGGTGGGGTAGCTGGCTACACCTTC.

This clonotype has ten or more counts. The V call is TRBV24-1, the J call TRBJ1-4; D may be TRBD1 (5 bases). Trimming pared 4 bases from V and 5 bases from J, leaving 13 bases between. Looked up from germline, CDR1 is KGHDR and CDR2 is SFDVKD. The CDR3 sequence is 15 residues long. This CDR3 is CATSEAGTENEKLFF. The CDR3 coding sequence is TGTGCCACCAGTGAGGCCGGGACGGAGAATGAAAAACTGTTTTTT.

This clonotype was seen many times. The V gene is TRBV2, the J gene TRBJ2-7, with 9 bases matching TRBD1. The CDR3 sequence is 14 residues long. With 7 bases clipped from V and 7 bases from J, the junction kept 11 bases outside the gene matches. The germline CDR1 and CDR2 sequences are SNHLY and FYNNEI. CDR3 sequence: CASTAGTGSNEQYF. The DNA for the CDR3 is TGTGCCAGCACTGCCGGGACAGGGAGCAATGAGCAGTACTTC.

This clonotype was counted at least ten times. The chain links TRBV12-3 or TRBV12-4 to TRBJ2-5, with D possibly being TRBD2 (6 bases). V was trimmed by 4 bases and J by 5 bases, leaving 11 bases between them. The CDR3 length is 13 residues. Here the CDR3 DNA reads TGTGCCAGCAGTTGGCGGGATTTGGAGACCCAGTACTTC. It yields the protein CASSWRDLETQYF.

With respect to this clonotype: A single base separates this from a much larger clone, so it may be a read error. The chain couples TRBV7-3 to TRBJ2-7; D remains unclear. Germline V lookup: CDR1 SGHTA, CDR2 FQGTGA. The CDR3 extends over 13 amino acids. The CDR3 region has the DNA TGTGCCAGCAGCTTAGATCAGAGGTACGAGCAGCACTTC. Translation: CASSLDQRYEQHF.

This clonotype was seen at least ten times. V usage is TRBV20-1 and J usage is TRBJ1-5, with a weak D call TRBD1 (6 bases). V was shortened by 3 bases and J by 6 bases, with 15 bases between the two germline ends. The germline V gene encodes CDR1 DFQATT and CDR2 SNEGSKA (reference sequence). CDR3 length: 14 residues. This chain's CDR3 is CSASVRGKGQPQHF. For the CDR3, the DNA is TGCAGTGCTAGCGTCAGGGGAAAGGGTCAGCCCCAGCATTTT.

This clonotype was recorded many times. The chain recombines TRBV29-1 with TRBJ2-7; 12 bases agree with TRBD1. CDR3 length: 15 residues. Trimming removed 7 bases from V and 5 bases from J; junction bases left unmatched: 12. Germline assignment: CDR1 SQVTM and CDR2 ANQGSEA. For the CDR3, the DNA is TGCAGCGCTATGGATATGGGACAGGGGGCGGACGAGCAGTACTTC. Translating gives CSAMDMGQGADEQYF.

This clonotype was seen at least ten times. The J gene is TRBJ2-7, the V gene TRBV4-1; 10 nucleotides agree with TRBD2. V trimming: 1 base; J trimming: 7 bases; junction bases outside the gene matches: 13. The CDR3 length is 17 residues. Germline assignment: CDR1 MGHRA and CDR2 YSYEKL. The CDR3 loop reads CASSQVVAGGPSGEQYF. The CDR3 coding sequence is TGCGCCAGCAGCCAAGTGGTAGCGGGAGGCCCCTCGGGTGAGCAGTACTTC.

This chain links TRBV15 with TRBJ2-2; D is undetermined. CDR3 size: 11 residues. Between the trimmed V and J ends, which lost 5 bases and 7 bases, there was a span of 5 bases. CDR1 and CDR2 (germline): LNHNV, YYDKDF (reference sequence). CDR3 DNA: TGTGCCACCAGCGGCCTCGGGGAGCTGTTTTTT. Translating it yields CATSGLGELFF.

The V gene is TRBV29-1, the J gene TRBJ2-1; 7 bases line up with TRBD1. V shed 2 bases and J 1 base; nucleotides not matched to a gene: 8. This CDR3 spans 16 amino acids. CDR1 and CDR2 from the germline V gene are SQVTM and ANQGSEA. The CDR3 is CSVEIGDRDSYNEQFF. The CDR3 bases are TGCAGCGTTGAAATCGGGGACAGAGATTCCTACAATGAGCAGTTCTTC.

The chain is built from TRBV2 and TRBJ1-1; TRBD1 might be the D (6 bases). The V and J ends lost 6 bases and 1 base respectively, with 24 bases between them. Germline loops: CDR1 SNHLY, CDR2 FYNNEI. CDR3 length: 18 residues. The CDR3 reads CASSADSTWNFKNTEAFF. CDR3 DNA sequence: TGTGCCAGCAGCGCGGACAGTACGTGGAATTTTAAGAACACTGAAGCTTTCTTT.

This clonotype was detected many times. CDR3: CASSLGRTEINYGYTF. The CDR3 nucleotides are TGTGCCAGCAGCTTAGGCCGGACAGAGATTAACTATGGCTACACCTTC. The rearrangement uses TRBV7-2 and TRBJ1-2; weak D call: TRBD1 (6 bases). CDR3 size: 16 residues. In germline, CDR1 is SGHTA, CDR2 FQGNSA. V was pared by 1 base and J by 1 base, with 13 bases between. The whole variable domain, remainder taken from reference TRBV7-2 and TRBJ1-2, is GAGVSQSPSNKVTEKGKDVELRCDPISGHTALYWYRQSLGQGLEFLIYFQGNSAPDKSGLPSDRFSAERTGGSVSTLTIQRTQQEDSAVYLCASSLGRTEINYGYTFGSGTRLTVV.

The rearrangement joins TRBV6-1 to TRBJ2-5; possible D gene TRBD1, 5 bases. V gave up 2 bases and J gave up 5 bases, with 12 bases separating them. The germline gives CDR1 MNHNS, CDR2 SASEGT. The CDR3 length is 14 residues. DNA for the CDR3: TGTGCCAGCAGTGAAAGGGGTATGGGGGAGACCCAGTACTTC. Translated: CASSERGMGETQYF.

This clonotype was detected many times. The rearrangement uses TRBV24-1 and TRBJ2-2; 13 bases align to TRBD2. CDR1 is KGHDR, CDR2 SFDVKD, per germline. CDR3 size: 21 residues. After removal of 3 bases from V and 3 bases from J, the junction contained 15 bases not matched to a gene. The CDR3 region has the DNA TGTGCCACCAGTGATCACGAAATAGGACTAGCGGGAGTGAGGGACACCGGGGAGCTGTTTTTT. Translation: CATSDHEIGLAGVRDTGELFF.